The 23 T cell receptor beta chains listed next were all sequenced from one sample in a study of cytomegalovirus exposure and HLA in healthy donors. It was with 60 Vbeta and 13 Jbeta primers that the PCR ran. Sequenced by immunoSEQ multiplex PCR; TCRdb stores in-frame clones only, minus some. The repertoire holds more than 140,000 clones, with 60% to 80% as singletons. The sequenced sample was PBMCs. Source of these receptors: a male donor in good health and CMV-seronegative.

This rearrangement joins TRBV7-3 to TRBJ2-2; D unclear. Germline loops: CDR1 SGHTA, CDR2 FQGTGA. Between the trimmed V and J ends, which lost 2 bases and 7 bases, there was a span of 8 bases. The CDR3 extends over 13 amino acids. In DNA, the CDR3 is TGTGCCAGCAGCTTACGGGTCGGCGGGGAGCTGTTTTTT. Its translation is CASSLRVGGELFF.

The chain employs TRBV5-1 and TRBJ2-5; D is unresolved. This CDR3 comprises 16 residues. Germline lookup yields CDR1 SGHRS and CDR2 YFSETQ. The V end lost 5 bases, the J end lost 4 bases, and 21 bases lay between the germline ends. The CDR3 bases are TGCGCCAGCAGGGATGGCCGCCAGCAGAGGATAGAGACCCAGTACTTC. Protein: CASRDGRQQRIETQYF.

This clone was counted a single time. The chain couples TRBV29-1 to TRBJ2-7; no firm D call. With 5 bases removed from V and 5 bases from J, the gap between germline ends came to 16 bases. CDR1 is SQVTM and CDR2 is ANQGSEA in the germline V gene. The length of the CDR3 is 13 residues. Written as DNA, the CDR3 is TGCAGCGTTCAACGGAGATTTGCCGACGAGCAGTACTTC. Protein: CSVQRRFADEQYF.

V and J are TRBV9 and TRBJ2-5; the D gene is possibly TRBD2 (6 bases). The V and J ends lost 4 bases and 4 bases respectively, with 20 bases between them. There are 16 residues in the CDR3. Germline CDR1 is SGDLS and CDR2 is YYNGEE. The chain's CDR3 is CASSPRGFRGGETQYF. In nucleotides, the CDR3 is TGTGCCAGCAGCCCCCGCGGGTTTAGGGGAGGAGAGACCCAGTACTTC.

The V gene is TRBV5-1, the J gene TRBJ2-7, with D tentatively TRBD1 (5 bases). Trimming took off 0 bases at V and 5 bases at J, with 9 bases between the two ends. Germline-derived CDR1 and CDR2 are SGHRS and YFSETQ. The CDR3 has 13 amino acids. The CDR3 coding sequence is TGCGCCAGCAGCTTGGTACAGGTAGACGAGCAGTACTTC. This codes for CASSLVQVDEQYF.

The chain combines TRBV7-3 with TRBJ2-2; 8 bases agree with TRBD1. The length of the CDR3 is 15 residues. Germline CDR1 reads SGHTA; CDR2 reads FQGTGA. V gave up 3 bases and J gave up 4 bases; unmatched junction bases: 4. CDR3 residues: CASSLGTGITGELFF. The CDR3 DNA follows: TGTGCCAGCAGCTTGGGGACAGGCATCACCGGGGAGCTGTTTTTT. The full variable domain, in which reference TRBV7-3 and TRBJ2-2 provide the parts outside the CDR3, is GAGVSQTPSNKVTEKGKYVELRCDPISGHTALYWYRQSLGQGPEFLIYFQGTGAADDSGLPNDRFFAVRPEGSVSTLKIQRTERGDSAVYLCASSLGTGITGELFFGEGSRLTVL.

This clone has more than one count but fewer than ten. V usage is TRBV19 and J usage is TRBJ2-3; tentative D call: TRBD2 (5 bases). Germline V gene lookup returns CDR1 LNHDA and CDR2 SQIVND (reference sequence). V was clipped by 3 bases and J by 2 bases, with 6 bases between them. The CDR3 is made up of 13 amino acids. CDR3 coding DNA: TGTGCCAGTAGTATCGGGGTCACAGATACGCAGTATTTT. This codes for CASSIGVTDTQYF.

V is TRBV9 and J is TRBJ2-2, with D hard to call. Per germline, CDR1 SGDLS and CDR2 YYNGEE. This CDR3 comprises 15 residues. The V end was cut by 0 bases, the J end by 2 bases, with 8 bases between. The CDR3 is CASSVGHRNTGELFF. DNA for the CDR3: TGTGCCAGCAGCGTAGGACATCGCAACACCGGGGAGCTGTTTTTT.

The chain recombines TRBV6-5 with TRBJ1-4; maybe TRBD1 (6 bases). The germline V and J ends were trimmed by 0 bases and 8 bases, with 16 bases remaining between them. This CDR3 contains 16 residues. Germline V gene data show CDR1 as MNHEY and CDR2 as SVGAGI. The CDR3 DNA sequence: TGTGCCAGCAGTTACTCGACAGGAGAGCGCTTAGAAAAACTGTTTTTT. Translation gives CASSYSTGERLEKLFF.

The chain recombines TRBV15 with TRBJ1-2, with 8 bases aligning to TRBD1. J was trimmed by 1 base and V by 2 bases; bases with no gene match: 3. The length of the CDR3 is 15 residues. Germline V gives CDR1 LNHNV, CDR2 YYDKDF (reference sequence). CDR3 bases: TGTGCCACCAGCAGAACGGACAGGGTTAACTATGGCTACACCTTC. Its protein is CATSRTDRVNYGYTF.

The rearrangement uses TRBV6-6 and TRBJ1-5, with TRBD1 matching over 9 bases. The CDR3 contains 16 residues. The germline V gene has CDR1 MNHNY and CDR2 SVGAGI (reference sequence). The V segment lost 6 bases and the J segment 3 bases; nucleotides outside the gene matches: 9. CDR3 coding DNA: TGTGCCAGCAGCCGGGGGACAGGGATAGACAATCAGCCCCAGCATTTT. It specifies CASSRGTGIDNQPQHF.

This clone has only one observation. At one end the junction does not follow the germline gene, possibly because of a read error. V gene TRBV9 combines with J gene TRBJ1-2; possible D gene TRBD1, 5 bases. The CDR3 has 13 residues. The germline V gene encodes CDR1 SGDLS and CDR2 YYNGEE. The CDR3 spells CAGSAPGFYGYTF. In DNA form, the CDR3 reads TGTGCCGGCAGCGCGCCAGGGTTTTATGGCTACACCTTC.

DNA of the CDR3: TGTGCCAGCAGTCCTAGGACAGGGTTCGAGCAGTACTTC. It is translated as CASSPRTGFEQYF. The rearrangement uses TRBV6-5 and TRBJ2-5; 8 nucleotides align to TRBD1. The J call may be incorrect, as the DNA end agrees better with TRBJ2-7. CDR1 and CDR2 (germline): MNHEY, SVGAGI. This CDR3 is 13 amino acids long.

The count of this clone is one. The chain has TRBV19 and TRBJ1-2; D is ambiguous. The germline V and J ends were trimmed by 5 bases and 4 bases, with 11 bases remaining between them. The V gene's germline CDR1 is LNHDA and CDR2 SQIVND (reference sequence). CDR3 length: 13 amino acids. The CDR3 nucleotides read TGTGCCAGTAGTCTTCGTTCAGGCTATGGCTACACCTTC. It encodes CASSLRSGYGYTF.

The gene calls are TRBV7-7 and TRBJ2-2; no definite D call. Deletions cut 5 bases from V and 7 bases from J, with 17 bases between. The CDR3 sequence is 15 residues long. Germline V gene sequence: CDR1 SSHAT, CDR2 FNYEAQ (reference sequence). CDR3 nucleotide sequence: TGTGCCAGCAGCAACGCAATGACACTGCACGGGGAGCTGTTTTTT. Protein sequence: CASSNAMTLHGELFF.

This chain connects TRBV5-4 to TRBJ2-3; TRBD2 matches 7 bases. Germline CDR1 SGHNT, CDR2 YYREEE (reference sequence). This CDR3 has 14 amino acids. With 2 bases clipped from V and 1 base from J, the junction kept 1 base outside the gene matches. In DNA, the CDR3 is TGTGCCAGCAGCTTTGCGGGAGGCACAGATACGCAGTATTTT. This encodes CASSFAGGTDTQYF.

The table lists this clone with a count of one. CDR3 nucleotides: TGTGCCAGTAGTATCCGGTGGGAGGATGAAGCTTTCTTT. Residues: CASSIRWEDEAFF. The chain joins TRBV19 to TRBJ1-1; unclear D gene. V was pared by 3 bases and J by 7 bases, with 12 bases between. CDR3 length: 13 residues. Germline V gene sequence: CDR1 LNHDA, CDR2 SQIVND (reference sequence).

The chain joins TRBV6-5 to TRBJ1-6, with 9 bases identical to TRBD1. Looked up from germline, CDR1 is MNHEY and CDR2 is SVGAGI. The CDR3 has 15 amino acids. V gave up 6 bases and J gave up 10 bases; unmatched junction bases: 10. The CDR3, as DNA: TGTGCCAGCAGGTTACAGGGGGCGATTAACTCACCCCTCCACTTT. Encoded protein: CASRLQGAINSPLHF.

The chain couples TRBV7-2 to TRBJ1-5; D might be TRBD1 (5 bases). The CDR3 consists of 15 residues. Germline values: CDR1 SGHTA, CDR2 FQGNSA. V was clipped by 5 bases and J by 7 bases, with 18 bases between them. The CDR3: CASSPAPGQGQPQHF. The DNA for the CDR3 is TGTGCCAGCAGCCCAGCCCCAGGGCAAGGGCAGCCCCAGCATTTT.

This chain joins TRBV7-3 and TRBJ1-1; the match to TRBD1 covers 8 bases. Germline CDR1 is SGHTA and CDR2 is FQGTGA. The length of the CDR3 is 15 residues. V lost 0 bases, J lost 5 bases, and 5 bases stayed unmatched. The DNA for the CDR3 is TGTGCCAGCAGCTTAACGGCAGGGGGCCGAACTGAAGCTTTCTTT. It yields the protein CASSLTAGGRTEAFF. Using reference TRBV7-3 and TRBJ1-1 for the parts outside the CDR3, the full variable domain is GAGVSQTPSNKVTEKGKYVELRCDPISGHTALYWYRQSLGQGPEFLIYFQGTGAADDSGLPNDRFFAVRPEGSVSTLKIQRTERGDSAVYLCASSLTAGGRTEAFFGQGTRLTVV.

This clone was seen more than once but under ten times. V and J are TRBV4-3 and TRBJ1-2, with 7 bases identical to TRBD1. J lost 4 bases, V lost 0 bases, and 5 bases had no gene match. The CDR3 contains 15 residues. Looked up from germline, CDR1 is LGHNA and CDR2 is YSLEER. The CDR3 region has the DNA TGCGCCAGCAGCCAAGATGGCGGACAGGCCTATGGCTACACCTTC. Translation gives CASSQDGGQAYGYTF.

This clone has more than one count but fewer than ten. The J gene is TRBJ2-5, the V gene TRBV25-1; D ambiguous. V lost 2 bases, J lost 6 bases, and 10 bases lay in between. Germline V gives CDR1 MGHDK, CDR2 SYGVNS. This CDR3 contains 13 residues. The CDR3 spells CASSEPASQTQYF. As DNA, the CDR3 is TGTGCCAGCAGTGAACCAGCGTCTCAGACCCAGTACTTC.

There are a few counts of this clone. The chain joins TRBV5-1 to TRBJ2-1, with D possibly matching TRBD2 (6 bases). The V gene lost 2 bases and the J gene lost 2 bases, with 11 bases spanning the gap. Germline CDR1 reads SGHRS; CDR2 reads YFSETQ. This CDR3 contains 15 residues. CDR3 loop: CASSLSGGAYNEQFF. CDR3 coding DNA: TGCGCCAGCAGCTTATCCGGGGGTGCCTACAATGAGCAGTTCTTC.